These 15 T cell receptor beta chains share one sample of origin, sequenced in a study of cytomegalovirus exposure and HLA in healthy donors. PCR involved 60 Vbeta and 13 Jbeta primers. TCRdb keeps only in-frame clones here, not all; method: immunoSEQ multiplex PCR. The table has 150,000 to 200,000 clones, about 76% seen once; the top ten hold about 2.6%. The source material was PBMCs. Source of these receptors: a woman between 40 and 50 years old in good health and CMV-seropositive.

This sequence joins TRBV7-2 and TRBJ1-5, with 8 positions matching TRBD1. CDR1 SGHTA and CDR2 FQGNSA come from the germline V gene. Unmatched junction bases numbered 1, after V lost 6 bases and J lost 0 bases. The CDR3 covers 14 residues. CDR3 residues: CASRDRVSNQPQHF. In DNA form, the CDR3 reads TGTGCCAGCAGGGACAGGGTTAGCAATCAGCCCCAGCATTTT. Complete variable domain (other parts from reference TRBV7-2 and TRBJ1-5): GAGVSQSPSNKVTEKGKDVELRCDPISGHTALYWYRQSLGQGLEFLIYFQGNSAPDKSGLPSDRFSAERTGGSVSTLTIQRTQQEDSAVYLCASRDRVSNQPQHFGDGTRLSIL.

The chain's CDR3 is CASSGQSSYNEQFF. DNA of the CDR3: TGTGCCAGCAGCGGACAGAGCTCCTACAATGAGCAGTTCTTC. The rearrangement links TRBV7-6 to TRBJ2-1; the D gene is possibly TRBD1 (6 bases). Germline V gene lookup returns CDR1 SGHVS and CDR2 FNYEAQ. CDR3 length equals 14 residues. The V end lost 5 bases, the J end lost 0 bases, and 8 bases lay between the germline ends.

The chain is built from TRBV30 and TRBJ1-4; 12 bases are a match to TRBD1. CDR1 and CDR2 (germline): GTSNPN, SVGIG (reference sequence). V was pared by 0 bases and J by 8 bases, with 4 bases of the junction left unmatched. There are 15 residues in the CDR3. The CDR3 loop is CAWSVGTGGSEKLFF. The CDR3, as DNA: TGTGCCTGGAGTGTGGGGACAGGGGGCAGCGAAAAACTGTTTTTT.

The V and J genes are TRBV28 and TRBJ2-4, with 9 bases that match TRBD2. CDR3 size: 15 residues. Germline V CDR1 and CDR2: MDHEN, SYDVKM. Trimming at V came to 1 base and at J to 15 bases, leaving 13 bases not matched to a gene. CDR3 region: CASSLSAAGGQSRYF. The CDR3 bases are TGTGCCAGCAGTTTATCCGCGGCGGGGGGGCAGTCTCGGTACTTC.

This clone came up once. The chain recombines TRBV10-1 with TRBJ2-3; 12 bases match TRBD1. The CDR3 length is 15 residues. The germline V gene encodes CDR1 WNHNN and CDR2 SYGVQD (reference sequence). V shed 6 bases, J shed 5 bases, and the junction held 6 bases outside the gene matches. The CDR3 coding sequence is TGCGCCAGCAGGCCCGGGACAGGGGGCAAAGATACGCAGTATTTT. Translation: CASRPGTGGKDTQYF.

This clone was counted only a few times. This chain connects TRBV19 to TRBJ2-2, with D perhaps matching TRBD2 (6 bases). The CDR3 extends over 17 amino acids. V was pared by 3 bases and J by 2 bases, with 16 bases between. Germline loops: CDR1 LNHDA, CDR2 SQIVND (reference sequence). The CDR3 nucleotides read TGTGCCAGTAGTATCACGAGAGGGACTGTAAACACCGGGGAGCTGTTTTTT. This sequence encodes CASSITRGTVNTGELFF.

The genes are TRBV7-2 and TRBJ1-1, with unresolved D. The CDR3 contains 12 residues. V dropped 1 base and J dropped 6 bases, with 6 bases sitting between them. Germline CDR1 is SGHTA and CDR2 is FQGNSA. CDR3 DNA sequence: TGTGCCAGCAGCTTAGAGGGAGCTGAAGCTTTCTTT. It yields the protein CASSLEGAEAFF.

The chain combines TRBV10-2 with TRBJ2-7; 7 nucleotides align to TRBD1. There are 13 residues in the CDR3. V gave up 11 bases and J gave up 2 bases; unmatched junction bases: 9. Germline V lookup: CDR1 WSHSY, CDR2 SAAADI. In nucleotides, the CDR3 is TGCGCCCCCAGTGAGGGGGCTGCCTACGAGCAGTACTTC. It translates to CAPSEGAAYEQYF.

The rearrangement uses TRBV11-3 and TRBJ1-1, with 7 bases aligning to TRBD1. The CDR3 runs 16 residues. Germline CDR1 SGHNT, CDR2 YENEEA. J was trimmed by 0 bases and V by 4 bases; bases with no gene match: 8. CDR3 sequence (DNA): TGTGCCAGCAGCTCCCGACAGGGCTCCTTGAACACTGAAGCTTTCTTT. Protein product: CASSSRQGSLNTEAFF. The complete variable domain, with remaining parts taken from reference TRBV11-3 and TRBJ1-1, reads EAGVVQSPRYKIIEKKQPVAFWCNPISGHNTLYWYLQNLGQGPELLIRYENEEAVDDSQLPKDRFSAERLKGVDSTLKIQPAELGDSAVYLCASSSRQGSLNTEAFFGQGTRLTVV.

CDR3 sequence (DNA): TGTGCCAGCAGACGCCTGGGACAGCCCCTCTCCTACGAGCAGTACTTC. Its protein is CASRRLGQPLSYEQYF. The chain combines TRBV6-6 with TRBJ2-7; the match to TRBD1 covers 7 bases. The germline V gene has CDR1 MNHNY and CDR2 SVGAGI (reference sequence). V lost 6 bases, J lost 0 bases, and 11 bases stayed unmatched. This CDR3 has 16 residues.

This chain links TRBV7-2 with TRBJ2-3; 10 positions match TRBD2. CDR1 SGHTA and CDR2 FQGNSA come from the germline V gene. The CDR3 has 15 residues. The junction had 4 bases not matched to a gene; V was cut back by 3 bases and J by 4 bases. The CDR3 DNA sequence: TGTGCCAGCAGCTTGATAGCGGGAGGCCCAGATACGCAGTATTTT. It translates to CASSLIAGGPDTQYF.

This chain joins TRBV7-9 and TRBJ2-5; 7 nucleotides line up with TRBD2. This CDR3 has 15 residues. V lost 1 base and J lost 4; bases outside the gene matches: 6. The germline gives CDR1 SEHNR, CDR2 FQNEAQ (reference sequence). The CDR3 here is CASSLGPAGRETQYF. For the CDR3, the DNA is TGTGCCAGCAGCTTAGGGCCAGCGGGAAGAGAGACCCAGTACTTC.

V is TRBV7-2 and J is TRBJ2-5; the match to TRBD1 covers 9 bases. J gave up 5 bases and V 0 bases, and 4 bases lay outside the gene matches. The CDR3 runs to 15 residues. Germline V lookup: CDR1 SGHTA, CDR2 FQGNSA. CDR3 residues: CASSLAGTGIETQYF. The CDR3, as DNA: TGTGCCAGCAGCTTAGCTGGGACAGGGATCGAGACCCAGTACTTC.

The V and J genes are TRBV7-2 and TRBJ2-3; 10 nucleotides align to TRBD2. With 3 bases clipped from V and 2 bases from J, the junction kept 2 bases outside the gene matches. The CDR3 has 15 residues. Germline CDR1 is SGHTA and CDR2 is FQGNSA. CDR3 DNA: TGTGCCAGCAGCTTCGGACTAGCGGTCACAGATACGCAGTATTTT. Protein: CASSFGLAVTDTQYF.

The chain uses TRBV5-1 and TRBJ1-2, with 11 bases lining up with TRBD1. Unmatched junction bases numbered 8, after V lost 1 base and J lost 6 bases. There are 16 residues in the CDR3. The V gene's germline CDR1 is SGHRS and CDR2 YFSETQ. The CDR3 loop reads CASSLSGQGAQDGYTF. The CDR3 DNA is TGCGCCAGCAGCTTGTCCGGACAGGGGGCGCAGGATGGCTACACCTTC.